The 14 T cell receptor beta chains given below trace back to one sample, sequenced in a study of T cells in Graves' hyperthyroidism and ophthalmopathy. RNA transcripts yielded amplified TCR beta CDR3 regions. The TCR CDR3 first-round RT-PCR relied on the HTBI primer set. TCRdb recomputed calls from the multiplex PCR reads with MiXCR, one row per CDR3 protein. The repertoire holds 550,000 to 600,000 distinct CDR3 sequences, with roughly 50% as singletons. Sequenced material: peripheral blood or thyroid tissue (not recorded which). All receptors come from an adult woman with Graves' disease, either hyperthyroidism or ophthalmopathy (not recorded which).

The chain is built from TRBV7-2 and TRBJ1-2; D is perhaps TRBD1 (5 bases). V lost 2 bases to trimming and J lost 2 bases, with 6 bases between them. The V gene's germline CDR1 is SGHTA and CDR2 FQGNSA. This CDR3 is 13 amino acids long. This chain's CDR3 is CASSLRQNYGYTF. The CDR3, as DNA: TGTGCCAGCAGCTTAAGACAGAACTATGGCTACACCTTC.

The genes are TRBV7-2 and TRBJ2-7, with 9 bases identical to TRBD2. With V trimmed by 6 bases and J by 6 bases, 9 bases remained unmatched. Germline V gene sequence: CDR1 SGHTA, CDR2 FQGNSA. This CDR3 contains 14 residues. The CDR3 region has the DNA TGTGCCAGCAGAAGACTAGCGGAGGCGGGCGAGCAGTACTTC. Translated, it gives CASRRLAEAGEQYF.

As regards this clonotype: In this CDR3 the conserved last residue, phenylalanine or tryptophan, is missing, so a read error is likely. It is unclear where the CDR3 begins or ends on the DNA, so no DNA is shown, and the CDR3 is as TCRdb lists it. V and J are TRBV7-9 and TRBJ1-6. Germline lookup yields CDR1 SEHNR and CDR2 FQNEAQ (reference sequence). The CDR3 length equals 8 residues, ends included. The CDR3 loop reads CASSLQRS.

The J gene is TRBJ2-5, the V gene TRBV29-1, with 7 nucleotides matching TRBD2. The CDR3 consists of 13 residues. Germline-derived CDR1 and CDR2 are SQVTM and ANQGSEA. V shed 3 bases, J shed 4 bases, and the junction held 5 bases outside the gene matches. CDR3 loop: CSVESGVGETQYF. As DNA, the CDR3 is TGCAGCGTTGAGAGCGGGGTTGGAGAGACCCAGTACTTC. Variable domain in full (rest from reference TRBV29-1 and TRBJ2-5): SAVISQKPSRDICQRGTSLTIQCQVDSQVTMMFWYRQQPGQSLTLIATANQGSEATYESGFVIDKFPISRPNLTFSTLTVSNMSPEDSSIYLCSVESGVGETQYFGPGTRLLVL.

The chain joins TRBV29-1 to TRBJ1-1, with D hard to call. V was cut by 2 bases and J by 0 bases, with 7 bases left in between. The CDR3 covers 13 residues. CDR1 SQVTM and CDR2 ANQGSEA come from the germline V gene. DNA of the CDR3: TGCAGCGTTGAACGACGCATGAACACTGAAGCTTTCTTT. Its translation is CSVERRMNTEAFF.

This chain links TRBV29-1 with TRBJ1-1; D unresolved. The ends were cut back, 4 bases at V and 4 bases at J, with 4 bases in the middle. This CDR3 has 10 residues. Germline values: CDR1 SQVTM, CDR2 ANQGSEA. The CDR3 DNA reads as TGCAGCGTTGTGTCCACTGAAGCTTTCTTT. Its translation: CSVVSTEAFF.

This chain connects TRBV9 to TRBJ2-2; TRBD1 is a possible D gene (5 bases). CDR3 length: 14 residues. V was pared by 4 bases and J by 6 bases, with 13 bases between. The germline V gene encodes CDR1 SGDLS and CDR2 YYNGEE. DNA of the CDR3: TGTGCCAGCAGCTTAATTCAGGGTTCCGGGGAGCTGTTTTTT. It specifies CASSLIQGSGELFF.

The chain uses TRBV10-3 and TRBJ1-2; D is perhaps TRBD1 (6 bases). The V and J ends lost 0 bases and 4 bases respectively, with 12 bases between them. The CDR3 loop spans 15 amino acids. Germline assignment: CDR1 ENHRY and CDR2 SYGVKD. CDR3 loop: CAISESRGQVYGYTF. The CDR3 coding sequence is TGTGCCATCAGTGAGTCTAGGGGACAAGTCTATGGCTACACCTTC.

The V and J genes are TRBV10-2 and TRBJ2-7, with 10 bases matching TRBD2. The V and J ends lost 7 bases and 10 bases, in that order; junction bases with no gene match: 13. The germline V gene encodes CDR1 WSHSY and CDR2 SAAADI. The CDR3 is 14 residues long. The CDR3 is CASKLAGAQGEQYF. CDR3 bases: TGCGCCAGCAAGCTAGCGGGGGCACAAGGCGAACAGTACTTC.

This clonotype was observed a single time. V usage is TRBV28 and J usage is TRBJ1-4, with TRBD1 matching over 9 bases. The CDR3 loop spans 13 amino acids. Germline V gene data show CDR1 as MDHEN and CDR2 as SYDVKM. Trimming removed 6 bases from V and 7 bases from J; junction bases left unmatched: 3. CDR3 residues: CASSRTGAEKLFF. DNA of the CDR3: TGTGCCAGCAGCCGGACAGGGGCTGAAAAACTGTTTTTT. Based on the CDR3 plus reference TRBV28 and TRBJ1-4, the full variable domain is DVKVTQSSRYLVKRTGEKVFLECVQDMDHENMFWYRQDPGLGLRLIYFSYDVKMKEKGDIPEGYSVSREKKERFSLILESASTNQTSMYLCASSRTGAEKLFFGSGTQLSVL.

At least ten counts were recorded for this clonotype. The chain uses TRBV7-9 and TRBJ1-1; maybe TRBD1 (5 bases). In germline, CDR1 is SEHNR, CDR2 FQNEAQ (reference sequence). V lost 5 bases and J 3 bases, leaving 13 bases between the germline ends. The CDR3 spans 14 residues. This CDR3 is CASSEGVSDTEAFF. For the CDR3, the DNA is TGTGCCAGCAGCGAAGGGGTTTCCGACACTGAAGCTTTCTTT. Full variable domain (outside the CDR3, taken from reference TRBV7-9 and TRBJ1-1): DTGVSQNPRHKITKRGQNVTFRCDPISEHNRLYWYRQTLGQGPEFLTYFQNEAQLEKSRLLSDRFSAERPKGSFSTLEIQRTEQGDSAMYLCASSEGVSDTEAFFGQGTRLTVV.

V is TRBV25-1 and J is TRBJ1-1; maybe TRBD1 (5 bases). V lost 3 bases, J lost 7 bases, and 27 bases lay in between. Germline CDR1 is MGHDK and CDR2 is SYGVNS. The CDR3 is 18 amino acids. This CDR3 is CASSDLLIPPQGIGEAFF. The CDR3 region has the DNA TGTGCCAGCAGTGATCTCTTAATACCCCCCCAGGGTATAGGTGAAGCTTTCTTT.

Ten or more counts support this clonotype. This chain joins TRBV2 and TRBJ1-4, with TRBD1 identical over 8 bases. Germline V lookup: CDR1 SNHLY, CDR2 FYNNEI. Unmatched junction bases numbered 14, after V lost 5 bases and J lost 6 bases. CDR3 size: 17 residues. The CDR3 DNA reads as TGTGCCAGCAGTCCAACCCGTCCGGGACAGGTCTATGAAAAACTGTTTTTT. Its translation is CASSPTRPGQVYEKLFF. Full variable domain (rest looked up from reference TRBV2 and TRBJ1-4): EPEVTQTPSHQVTQMGQEVILRCVPISNHLYFYWYRQILGQKVEFLVSFYNNEISEKSEIFDDQFSVERPDGSNFTLKIRSTKLEDSAMYFCASSPTRPGQVYEKLFFGSGTQLSVL.

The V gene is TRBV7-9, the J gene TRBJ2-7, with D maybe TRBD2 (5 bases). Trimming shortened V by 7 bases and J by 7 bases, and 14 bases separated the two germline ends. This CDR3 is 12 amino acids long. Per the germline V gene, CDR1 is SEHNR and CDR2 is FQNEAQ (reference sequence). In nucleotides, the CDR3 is TGTGCCAGCACGCCGGGGTTCGAAGAGCAGTACTTC. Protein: CASTPGFEEQYF.